These 2 T cell receptor beta chains came from one sample sequenced in a study of tumor-infiltrating lymphocytes in primary liver carcinoma. Reverse transcription of approximately 0.55 ug total RNA with a constant-region primer produced TCR beta cDNA. Construction of TCR beta libraries relied on three successive nested multiplex PCR rounds employing slightly modified ARM-PCR. With TRBV1-TRBV30 forward primers and a C-beta reverse primer, the first two PCR rounds were run for nine to eleven cycles each. TCRdb re-derived calls from the multiplex PCR reads in MiXCR, one entry per CDR3 protein. Seen here are 330,000 or so distinct CDR3 sequences, 65% observed once, and the top ten hold about 6.5%. Researchers drew blood RNA from unsorted whole blood and extracted germline DNA as well. Material: peripheral blood. Receptors originate from a man between 40 and 49 years old with primary liver carcinoma and hepatitis B virus infection.

Note on this clonotype: A much more abundant neighbour one base away suggests this may be a read error. The chain combines TRBV4-1 with TRBJ2-7, with TRBD2 identical over 7 bases. Germline CDR1 and CDR2: MGHRA and YSYEKL. The length of the CDR3 is 16 residues. With V trimmed by 1 base and J by 3 bases, 9 bases remained unmatched. The CDR3: CASSQGNRGVGYEQYF. For the CDR3, the DNA is TGCGCCAGCAGCCAAGGTAATCGGGGGGTCGGCTACGAGCAGTACTTC.

This clonotype has just a few counts. The chain has TRBV10-3 and TRBJ2-7, with D possibly being TRBD1 or TRBD2 (5 bases each). The CDR3 is made up of 16 amino acids. The V end was cut by 0 bases, the J end by 0 bases, with 12 bases between. Germline V CDR1 and CDR2: ENHRY, SYGVKD. The CDR3 loop is CAISESMWGSSYEQYF. The CDR3 bases are TGTGCCATCAGTGAGTCGATGTGGGGGAGCTCCTACGAGCAGTACTTC.